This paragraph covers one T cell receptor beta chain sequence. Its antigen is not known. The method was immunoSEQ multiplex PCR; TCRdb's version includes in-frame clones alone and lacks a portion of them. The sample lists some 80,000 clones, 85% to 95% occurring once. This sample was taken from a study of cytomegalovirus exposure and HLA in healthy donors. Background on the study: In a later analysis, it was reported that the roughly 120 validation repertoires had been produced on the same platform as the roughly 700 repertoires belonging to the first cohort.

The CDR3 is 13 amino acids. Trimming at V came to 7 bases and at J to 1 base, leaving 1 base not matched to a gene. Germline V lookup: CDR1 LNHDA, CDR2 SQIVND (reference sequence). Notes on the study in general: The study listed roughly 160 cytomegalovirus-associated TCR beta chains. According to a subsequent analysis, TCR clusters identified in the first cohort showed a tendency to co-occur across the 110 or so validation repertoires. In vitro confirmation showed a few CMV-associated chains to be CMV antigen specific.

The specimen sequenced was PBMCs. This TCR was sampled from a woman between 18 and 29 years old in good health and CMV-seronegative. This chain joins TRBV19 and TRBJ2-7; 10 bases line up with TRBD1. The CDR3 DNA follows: TGTGCCAGTACGGGACAGGGGTCCTACGAGCAGTACTTC. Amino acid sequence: CASTGQGSYEQYF.